This T cell receptor (beta chain) emerged from a study of T cells after yellow fever vaccination. Across the whole study: With SMART-Seq v4 Ultra Low Input, the fractions containing low cell numbers were prepared. Broader study findings: Most primary-vaccination clones recurred post-booster (roughly 96% CD4, about 87% CD8).

Germline V gene sequence: CDR1 DFQATT, CDR2 SNEGSKA (reference sequence). CDR3 length: 11 amino acids. The V gene end was trimmed by 8 bases and the J gene end by 5 bases; junction bases not matched to a gene: 5. TCRdb processed the 5' RACE reads anew with MiXCR; each CDR3 protein has one entry. The table shows just over 300,000 distinct CDR3 sequences, with around 3.9% occurring only once. Ten or more counts support this clonotype. The antigen is not known. The chain has TRBV20-1 and TRBJ1-2; 7 nucleotides agree with TRBD1. This TCR came from a man aged 18 to 29 who received the YFV17D yellow fever vaccine. The sample in question was PBMCs, obtained on the day of the yellow fever booster vaccination. The CDR3 protein is CSSTGEYGYTF. The CDR3 region has the DNA TGCAGTTCAACAGGGGAGTATGGCTACACCTTC.